A selection of T cell receptor beta chains follows, all from one sample in a study of human T cells and chemical hapten exposure. In TCRdb, the RACE reads were re-called with MiXCR into one record per CDR3 protein. This sample carries roughly 380,000 distinct CDR3 sequences, roughly 5.3% of them seen once, and the ten largest clones take 2.5% to 3%. Sequencing was performed on whole blood, taken in connection with sensitization to the hapten diphenylcyclopropenone (DPC). The receptors were gathered from a woman aged 45-59 years with alopecia areata. Some clones in this sample may be carry-over from other donors' samples. CDR3s include the opening cysteine and the closing phenylalanine or tryptophan. The order of the fields is V gene, clone size, D gene, J gene, CDR3 protein, CDR3 DNA. D genes are given only for firm matches. Expanded clones are given a class, and other clones once, few, many or no size at all.

V: TRBV29-1; size: many; D: -; J: TRBJ2-3; CDR3: CSTRGADTQYF; DNA: TGCAGCACCCGAGGCGCAGATACGCAGTATTTT
V: TRBV20-1; size: many; D: TRBD2; J: TRBJ2-2; CDR3: CSASLAGGFTGELFF; DNA: TGCAGTGCCTCGCTAGCGGGAGGGTTCACCGGGGAGCTGTTTTTT
V: TRBV3-1; size: -; D: -; J: TRBJ1-2; CDR3: CASSQSYGYTF; DNA: TGTGCCAGCAGCCAATCCTATGGCTACACCTTC
V: TRBV29-1; size: -; D: TRBD1; J: TRBJ2-7; CDR3: CSVVDRGSYEQYF; DNA: TGCAGCGTTGTGGACAGGGGGTCCTACGAGCAGTACTTC
V: TRBV4-1; size: few; D: TRBD1; J: TRBJ1-6; CDR3: CASSQDTSGGLNSPLHF; DNA: TGCGCCAGCAGCCAAGACACGTCAGGGGGGCTTAATTCACCCCTCCACTTT
V: TRBV12-3/TRBV12-4; size: -; D: -; J: TRBJ1-4; CDR3: CASSVGGSEKLFF; DNA: TGTGCCAGCAGCGTCGGAGGGAGTGAAAAACTGTTTTTT
V: TRBV18; size: few; D: -; J: TRBJ1-1; CDR3: CASSLLGNLDTEAFF; DNA: TGTGCCAGCTCACTGCTCGGGAATTTAGACACTGAAGCTTTCTTT
V: TRBV7-2; size: many; D: -; J: TRBJ2-3; CDR3: CASSLLFFDTQYF; DNA: TGTGCCAGCAGCTTACTATTTTTTGATACGCAGTATTTT
V: TRBV6-6; size: many; D: -; J: TRBJ2-2; CDR3: CASSYGGGELFF; DNA: TGTGCCAGCAGTTACGGAGGGGGCGAACTGTTTTTT
V: TRBV20-1; size: many; D: -; J: TRBJ2-3; CDR3: CSARGDSGTSTDTQYF; DNA: TGCAGTGCTAGGGGTGATAGCGGAACTAGCACAGATACGCAGTATTTT
V: TRBV6-2/TRBV6-3; size: few; D: -; J: TRBJ1-1; CDR3: CASTSGHLNTEAFF; DNA: TGTGCCAGTACATCAGGGCACCTGAACACTGAAGCTTTCTTT
V: TRBV7-2; size: many; D: -; J: TRBJ2-3; CDR3: CASSPRFTDTQYF; DNA: TGTGCCAGCAGCCCCCGGTTCACAGATACGCAGTATTTT
V: TRBV6-5; size: many; D: TRBD1; J: TRBJ1-1; CDR3: CASTDRGLNTEAFF; DNA: TGTGCCAGCACCGACAGGGGGCTGAACACTGAAGCTTTCTTT
V: TRBV6-2/TRBV6-3; size: few; D: TRBD1; J: TRBJ1-2; CDR3: CASSKDRGYNYGYTF; DNA: TGTGCCAGCAGCAAGGACAGGGGATACAACTATGGCTACACCTTC
V: TRBV15; size: many; D: TRBD2; J: TRBJ2-3; CDR3: CATSLGLAGGEGPTDTQYF; DNA: TGTGCCACCAGCCTGGGACTAGCGGGAGGAGAGGGGCCCACAGATACGCAGTATTTT
V: TRBV2; size: many; D: -; J: TRBJ2-7; CDR3: CASSSGAREQYF; DNA: TGTGCCAGCAGTTCGGGGGCTCGGGAGCAGTACTTC
V: TRBV5-1; size: many; D: -; J: TRBJ2-3; CDR3: CASSSGLATRGDTQYF; DNA: TGCGCCAGCAGTTCAGGTCTAGCGACCCGCGGAGATACGCAGTATTTT
V: TRBV6-1; size: many; D: -; J: TRBJ2-3; CDR3: CASSVGVVADTQYF; DNA: TGTGCCAGCAGTGTGGGGGTTGTCGCAGATACGCAGTATTTT
V: TRBV6-5; size: many; D: TRBD1; J: TRBJ1-1; CDR3: CAIRTGQGGTEAFF; DNA: TGTGCCATCAGGACGGGACAGGGGGGCACTGAAGCTTTCTTT
V: TRBV12-3/TRBV12-4; size: -; D: -; J: TRBJ1-1; CDR3: CASSLNPNMNTEAFF; DNA: TGTGCCAGCAGTTTGAATCCGAACATGAACACTGAAGCTTTCTTT
V: TRBV11-2; size: many; D: TRBD2; J: TRBJ2-3; CDR3: CASTFRTSGRKDTQYF; DNA: TGTGCCAGCACCTTTCGGACTAGCGGGAGAAAAGATACGCAGTATTTT
V: TRBV6-6; size: -; D: -; J: TRBJ1-4; CDR3: CASSGTPNEKLFF; DNA: TGTGCCAGCAGCGGGACCCCGAATGAAAAACTGTTTTTT
V: TRBV5-1; size: -; D: -; J: TRBJ1-6; CDR3: CASSLERGNSPLHF; DNA: TGCGCCAGCAGCTTGGAGAGGGGAAATTCACCCCTCCACTTT
V: TRBV7-8; size: many; D: TRBD1; J: TRBJ1-1; CDR3: CASSPTGGRVTEAFF; DNA: TGTGCCAGCAGCCCCACAGGGGGACGGGTCACTGAAGCTTTCTTT
V: TRBV13; size: many; D: -; J: TRBJ2-3; CDR3: CASSAPLEDTQYF; DNA: TGTGCCAGCAGCGCCCCCCTAGAGGATACGCAGTATTTT
V: TRBV27; size: few; D: -; J: TRBJ2-7; CDR3: CASSLWQGGSEQYF; DNA: TGTGCCAGCAGTTTATGGCAGGGTGGAAGCGAGCAGTACTTC
V: TRBV7-2; size: once; D: -; J: TRBJ1-4; CDR3: CASSLWIGENEKLFF; DNA: TGTGCCAGCAGCTTATGGATAGGGGAAAATGAAAAACTGTTTTTT
V: TRBV20-1; size: -; D: -; J: TRBJ2-3; CDR3: CSAGGTSTDTQYF; DNA: TGCAGTGCCGGGGGCACTAGCACAGATACGCAGTATTTT
V: TRBV5-5; size: few; D: -; J: TRBJ1-5; CDR3: CASSPRQNNQPQHF; DNA: TGTGCCAGCAGCCCAAGACAGAATAATCAGCCCCAGCATTTT
V: TRBV10-3; size: many; D: TRBD1; J: TRBJ2-2; CDR3: CAISEPGTASNTGELFF; DNA: TGTGCCATCAGTGAGCCCGGGACAGCTTCGAACACCGGGGAGCTGTTTTTT
V: TRBV28; size: many; D: TRBD2; J: TRBJ2-3; CDR3: CASSPSGSRPDTQYF; DNA: TGTGCCAGCAGCCCGAGCGGGAGCCGCCCAGATACGCAGTATTTT
V: TRBV13; size: many; D: TRBD1; J: TRBJ1-1; CDR3: CASSLVQGEVGTEAFF; DNA: TGTGCCAGCAGCTTAGTGCAGGGGGAGGTTGGCACTGAAGCTTTCTTT
V: TRBV2; size: -; D: -; J: TRBJ1-6; CDR3: CASSENQPTNSPLHF; DNA: TGTGCCAGCAGTGAAAACCAGCCTACCAATTCACCCCTCCACTTT
V: TRBV2; size: many; D: -; J: TRBJ1-5; CDR3: CASNDDSNQPQHF; DNA: TGTGCCAGCAATGACGATAGCAATCAGCCCCAGCATTTT
V: TRBV3-1; size: few; D: TRBD2; J: TRBJ2-1; CDR3: CASSQMVAGAYNEQFF; DNA: TGTGCCAGCAGCCAAATGGTAGCGGGGGCGTACAATGAGCAGTTCTTC
V: TRBV7-9; size: many; D: -; J: TRBJ2-6; CDR3: CASSPPGSGANVLTF; DNA: TGTGCCAGCAGCCCCCCAGGGTCTGGGGCCAACGTCCTGACTTTC
V: TRBV7-2; size: few; D: TRBD1; J: TRBJ2-7; CDR3: CASSDRDRAPYEQYF; DNA: TGTGCCAGCAGCGACCGGGACAGAGCGCCCTACGAGCAGTACTTC
V: TRBV28; size: many; D: -; J: TRBJ2-7; CDR3: CASAMGPGADEQYF; DNA: TGTGCCAGCGCCATGGGCCCGGGAGCTGACGAGCAGTACTTC
V: TRBV12-3/TRBV12-4; size: many; D: -; J: TRBJ2-5; CDR3: CASNTGKETQYF; DNA: TGTGCCAGCAATACAGGGAAAGAGACCCAGTACTTC
V: TRBV11-2; size: many; D: -; J: TRBJ2-1; CDR3: CASSSTSQGRNNEQFF; DNA: TGTGCCAGCAGCTCGACCTCACAGGGGAGGAACAATGAGCAGTTCTTC
V: TRBV5-1; size: few; D: TRBD1; J: TRBJ1-1; CDR3: CASSLRQGYVNTEAFF; DNA: TGCGCCAGCAGCTTGAGACAGGGCTACGTGAACACTGAAGCTTTCTTT
V: TRBV29-1; size: few; D: TRBD1; J: TRBJ2-1; CDR3: CSGTDRGFYNEQFF; DNA: TGCAGCGGTACGGACAGGGGGTTCTACAATGAGCAGTTCTTC
V: TRBV20-1; size: -; D: TRBD1; J: TRBJ2-1; CDR3: CSARGQGIGNGKQFF; DNA: TGCAGTGCTAGAGGACAGGGGATAGGGAATGGGAAGCAGTTCTTC
V: TRBV7-8; size: many; D: -; J: TRBJ2-7; CDR3: CASSVGLGPEQYF; DNA: TGTGCCAGCAGCGTGGGATTGGGGCCCGAGCAGTACTTC
V: TRBV12-3/TRBV12-4; size: many; D: -; J: TRBJ2-4; CDR3: CASSFELAVAKNIQYF; DNA: TGTGCCAGCAGTTTTGAGTTAGCAGTAGCCAAAAACATTCAGTACTTC
V: TRBV7-9; size: many; D: TRBD2; J: TRBJ2-7; CDR3: CASSGASGSYEQYF; DNA: TGTGCCAGCAGCGGTGCTAGCGGATCCTACGAGCAGTACTTC
V: TRBV2; size: many; D: -; J: TRBJ1-2; CDR3: CASSVPEGYTF; DNA: TGTGCCAGCAGTGTACCAGAAGGCTACACCTTC
V: TRBV12-3/TRBV12-4; size: many; D: -; J: TRBJ2-3; CDR3: CASSLGGATDTQYF; DNA: TGTGCCAGCAGTTTAGGAGGGGCCACAGATACGCAGTATTTT
V: TRBV7-2; size: few; D: -; J: TRBJ1-1; CDR3: CASSAAEGRAFF; DNA: TGTGCCAGCAGCGCGGCCGAGGGACGTGCTTTCTTT
V: TRBV20-1; size: -; D: TRBD2; J: TRBJ2-7; CDR3: CSARGTSDYEQYF; DNA: TGCAGTGCTAGAGGGACTAGCGACTACGAGCAGTACTTC
V: TRBV12-3/TRBV12-4; size: -; D: TRBD1; J: TRBJ1-6; CDR3: CASRERQGFNSPLHF; DNA: TGTGCCAGCAGGGAACGACAGGGATTCAATTCACCCCTCCACTTT
V: TRBV4-3; size: many; D: TRBD2; J: TRBJ2-1; CDR3: CASSPGLAGGYNEQFF; DNA: TGCGCCAGCAGCCCAGGGCTAGCGGGTGGGTACAATGAGCAGTTCTTC
V: TRBV29-1; size: -; D: -; J: TRBJ1-3; CDR3: CSVEVRSTRISGNTIYF; DNA: TGCAGCGTTGAAGTAAGGAGCACCCGGATCTCTGGAAACACCATATATTTT
V: TRBV4-3; size: -; D: -; J: TRBJ2-1; CDR3: CASSPDYRADEQFF; DNA: TGCGCCAGCAGCCCCGATTACAGGGCGGATGAGCAGTTCTTC
V: TRBV6-5; size: many; D: TRBD1; J: TRBJ2-7; CDR3: CASSEGQRYEQYF; DNA: TGTGCCAGCAGTGAGGGACAGCGCTACGAGCAGTACTTC